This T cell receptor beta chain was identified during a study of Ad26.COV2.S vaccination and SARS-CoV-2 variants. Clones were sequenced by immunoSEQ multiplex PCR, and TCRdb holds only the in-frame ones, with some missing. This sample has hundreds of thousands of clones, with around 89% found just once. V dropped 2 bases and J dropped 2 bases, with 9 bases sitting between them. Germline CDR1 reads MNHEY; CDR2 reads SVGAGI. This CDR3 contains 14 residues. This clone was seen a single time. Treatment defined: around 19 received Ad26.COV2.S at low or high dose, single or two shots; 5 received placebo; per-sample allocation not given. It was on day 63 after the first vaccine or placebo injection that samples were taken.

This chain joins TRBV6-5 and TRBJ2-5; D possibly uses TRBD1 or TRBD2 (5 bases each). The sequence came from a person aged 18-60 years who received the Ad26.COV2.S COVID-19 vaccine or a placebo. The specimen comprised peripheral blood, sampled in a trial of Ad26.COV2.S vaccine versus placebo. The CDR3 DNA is TGTGCCAGCAGTTACGGGGGAGAACAAGAGACCCAGTACTTC. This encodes CASSYGGEQETQYF.